A selection of T cell receptor beta chains follows, all from one sample in a study of T cell changes during pregnancy in multiple sclerosis. TCRdb's table, derived via immunoSEQ multiplex PCR, lists solely in-frame clones and lacks some. The data show around 30,000 clones, roughly 87% seen once. The source was CD8+ T cells from peripheral blood mononuclear cells, collected in the second trimester of pregnancy. These receptors all come from a female donor with multiple sclerosis, enrolled in a pregnancy study. The CDR3 runs from the conserved cysteine through the conserved F or W. D genes are given only for firm matches. For some rows the clone size is stated as once, few or many, or as a class when expanded; others skip it.

clone_size: few
d_call: -
j_call: TRBJ1-1
v_call: TRBV27
cdr3_aa: CATQTGAEAFF
cdr3_nt: TGTGCCACCCAGACAGGCGCTGAAGCTTTCTTT

clone_size: -
d_call: -
j_call: TRBJ1-2
v_call: TRBV25-1
cdr3_aa: CASSGQGFGYGYTF
cdr3_nt: TGTGCCAGCAGTGGTCAGGGTTTCGGCTATGGCTACACCTTC

clone_size: -
d_call: -
j_call: TRBJ2-1
v_call: TRBV9
cdr3_aa: CASSRTGLLYNEQFF
cdr3_nt: TGTGCCAGCAGCCGGACGGGACTCCTGTACAATGAGCAGTTCTTC

clone_size: -
d_call: TRBD2
j_call: TRBJ2-4
v_call: TRBV5-1
cdr3_aa: CASSLGSVAGGSNIQYF
cdr3_nt: TGCGCCAGCAGCTTGGGGTCGGTAGCGGGGGGCTCAAACATTCAGTACTTC

clone_size: -
d_call: TRBD2
j_call: TRBJ2-7
v_call: TRBV19
cdr3_aa: CASSPGTSSCYEQYF
cdr3_nt: TGTGCCAGTAGTCCCGGGACTAGCTCCTGCTACGAGCAGTACTTC

clone_size: few
d_call: TRBD1
j_call: TRBJ2-3
v_call: TRBV28
cdr3_aa: CASSLLRDRGDTQYF
cdr3_nt: TGTGCCAGCAGTCTCCTCCGGGACAGGGGGGATACGCAGTATTTT

clone_size: -
d_call: TRBD2
j_call: TRBJ2-5
v_call: TRBV9
cdr3_aa: CASSGGSGRGETQYF
cdr3_nt: TGTGCCAGCTCTGGGGGTAGCGGGAGAGGTGAGACCCAGTACTTC

clone_size: -
d_call: -
j_call: TRBJ1-1
v_call: TRBV15
cdr3_aa: CATSRGWGRSYTEAFF
cdr3_nt: TGTGCCACCAGCCGAGGTTGGGGGCGCTCGTACACTGAAGCTTTCTTT

clone_size: -
d_call: -
j_call: TRBJ1-1
v_call: TRBV4-2
cdr3_aa: CASSQDSGGFAFF
cdr3_nt: TGTGCCAGCAGCCAAGATTCAGGTGGGTTCGCTTTCTTT

clone_size: -
d_call: -
j_call: TRBJ1-2
v_call: TRBV4-1
cdr3_aa: CASSQVNSYGYTF
cdr3_nt: TGCGCCAGCAGCCAAGTCAACAGCTATGGCTACACCTTC

clone_size: few
d_call: TRBD1
j_call: TRBJ2-1
v_call: TRBV9
cdr3_aa: CASSTRQGGSYNEQFF
cdr3_nt: TGTGCCAGCAGCACCCGACAGGGGGGGTCCTACAATGAGCAGTTCTTC

clone_size: -
d_call: TRBD2
j_call: TRBJ2-1
v_call: TRBV30
cdr3_aa: CAWSWASGGPNEQFF
cdr3_nt: TGTGCCTGGAGTTGGGCTAGCGGGGGGCCCAATGAGCAGTTCTTC

clone_size: -
d_call: TRBD2
j_call: TRBJ2-7
v_call: TRBV5-1
cdr3_aa: CASSLALAGGYEQYF
cdr3_nt: TGCGCCAGCAGCCTAGCCTTAGCGGGAGGTTACGAGCAGTACTTC

clone_size: -
d_call: TRBD2
j_call: TRBJ2-7
v_call: TRBV27
cdr3_aa: CASSSEAGGPQYEQYF
cdr3_nt: TGTGCCAGCAGCTCGGAAGCGGGAGGGCCGCAGTACGAGCAGTACTTC

clone_size: -
d_call: -
j_call: TRBJ1-1
v_call: TRBV27
cdr3_aa: CASSFGGSTEAFF
cdr3_nt: TGTGCCAGCAGTTTCGGGGGGAGCACTGAAGCTTTCTTT

clone_size: -
d_call: TRBD2
j_call: TRBJ2-7
v_call: TRBV6-1
cdr3_aa: CASSMRLAGGHEQYF
cdr3_nt: TGTGCCAGCAGTATGCGACTAGCGGGAGGTCACGAGCAGTACTTC

clone_size: -
d_call: -
j_call: TRBJ1-2
v_call: TRBV7-9
cdr3_aa: CASKPVTGVFGYTF
cdr3_nt: TGTGCCAGCAAGCCCGTGACAGGAGTTTTTGGCTACACCTTC

clone_size: -
d_call: -
j_call: TRBJ2-1
v_call: TRBV27
cdr3_aa: CASSFGSSYNEQFF
cdr3_nt: TGTGCCAGCAGTTTCGGGAGCTCCTACAATGAGCAGTTCTTC

clone_size: few
d_call: TRBD2
j_call: TRBJ2-1
v_call: TRBV6-4
cdr3_aa: CASRATSGDYNEQFF
cdr3_nt: TGTGCCAGCAGGGCGACTAGCGGGGACTACAATGAGCAGTTCTTC

clone_size: -
d_call: -
j_call: TRBJ1-2
v_call: TRBV27
cdr3_aa: CASGPEKSGGYGYTF
cdr3_nt: TGTGCCAGCGGCCCGGAGAAGTCTGGTGGCTATGGCTACACCTTC

clone_size: -
d_call: TRBD2
j_call: TRBJ2-5
v_call: TRBV2
cdr3_aa: CATRRLAGEETQYF
cdr3_nt: TGTGCCACCCGGCGGCTAGCGGGGGAAGAGACCCAGTACTTC

clone_size: -
d_call: TRBD1
j_call: TRBJ1-2
v_call: TRBV2
cdr3_aa: CASLGTAYGYTF
cdr3_nt: TGTGCCAGCTTGGGGACAGCCTATGGCTACACCTTC

clone_size: -
d_call: TRBD1
j_call: TRBJ2-1
v_call: TRBV27
cdr3_aa: CASSLGRDSLYNEQFF
cdr3_nt: TGTGCCAGCAGTTTAGGCCGGGACAGCCTCTACAATGAGCAGTTCTTC

clone_size: -
d_call: -
j_call: TRBJ2-7
v_call: TRBV9
cdr3_aa: CASSVDDTEQYF
cdr3_nt: TGTGCCAGCAGCGTAGACGACACCGAGCAGTACTTC

clone_size: -
d_call: -
j_call: TRBJ2-2
v_call: TRBV7-8
cdr3_aa: CASSLYDPRGSGELFF
cdr3_nt: TGTGCCAGCAGCTTATATGACCCGAGGGGGTCCGGGGAGCTGTTTTTT

clone_size: -
d_call: -
j_call: TRBJ2-2
v_call: TRBV7-3
cdr3_aa: CASSPGNRKNTGELFF
cdr3_nt: TGTGCCAGCAGCCCAGGGAATCGAAAGAACACCGGGGAGCTGTTTTTT

clone_size: -
d_call: TRBD2
j_call: TRBJ2-7
v_call: TRBV5-4
cdr3_aa: CASSPPGTTMDEQYF
cdr3_nt: TGTGCCAGCAGCCCACCCGGGACTACCATGGACGAGCAGTACTTC

clone_size: -
d_call: TRBD2
j_call: TRBJ2-1
v_call: TRBV6-5
cdr3_aa: CASSYSGSSYNEQFF
cdr3_nt: TGTGCCAGCAGTTATAGCGGGAGCTCCTACAATGAGCAGTTCTTC

clone_size: -
d_call: -
j_call: TRBJ2-7
v_call: TRBV1
cdr3_aa: CTSSQDKCGPRLYEQYF
cdr3_nt: TGCACCAGCAGCCAAGATAAGTGCGGCCCGAGGCTCTACGAGCAGTACTTC

clone_size: -
d_call: TRBD1
j_call: TRBJ1-1
v_call: TRBV30
cdr3_aa: CAWSSRQGIVGAFF
cdr3_nt: TGTGCCTGGAGTTCGAGACAGGGAATAGTTGGAGCTTTCTTT

clone_size: few
d_call: TRBD1
j_call: TRBJ1-6
v_call: TRBV9
cdr3_aa: CASSSGDRVRSPLHF
cdr3_nt: TGTGCCAGCAGCTCCGGAGACAGGGTGCGGTCACCCCTCCACTTT

clone_size: medium-sized
d_call: TRBD1
j_call: TRBJ1-2
v_call: TRBV9
cdr3_aa: CASSETGGAGGYTF
cdr3_nt: TGTGCCAGCAGCGAGACAGGGGGCGCAGGGGGCTACACCTTC

clone_size: -
d_call: TRBD1
j_call: TRBJ1-5
v_call: TRBV5-1
cdr3_aa: CASSLAVSGGSNQPQHF
cdr3_nt: TGCGCCAGCAGCTTGGCCGTATCAGGGGGTAGCAATCAGCCCCAGCATTTT

clone_size: once
d_call: -
j_call: TRBJ2-5
v_call: TRBV25-1
cdr3_aa: CASRGLTQGWETQYF
cdr3_nt: TGTGCCAGCAGGGGCCTGACCCAGGGTTGGGAGACCCAGTACTTC

clone_size: -
d_call: -
j_call: TRBJ2-5
v_call: TRBV13
cdr3_aa: CASSPGQGLGTQYF
cdr3_nt: TGTGCCAGCAGCCCGGGGCAGGGGCTCGGGACCCAGTACTTC

clone_size: -
d_call: -
j_call: TRBJ2-7
v_call: TRBV6-5
cdr3_aa: CASSYSTGAYEQYF
cdr3_nt: TGTGCCAGCAGTTACTCGACAGGCGCCTACGAGCAGTACTTC

clone_size: few
d_call: TRBD1
j_call: TRBJ1-1
v_call: TRBV16
cdr3_aa: CASSQSSGGTEAFF
cdr3_nt: TGTGCCAGCAGCCAATCATCAGGGGGCACTGAAGCTTTCTTT

clone_size: -
d_call: -
j_call: TRBJ2-7
v_call: TRBV2
cdr3_aa: CASRDRTHEQYF
cdr3_nt: TGTGCCAGCAGGGACAGAACCCACGAGCAGTACTTC

clone_size: -
d_call: TRBD2
j_call: TRBJ2-1
v_call: TRBV7-6
cdr3_aa: CASSLVGGGSEQFF
cdr3_nt: TGTGCCAGCAGCTTAGTCGGGGGGGGCTCTGAGCAGTTCTTC

clone_size: -
d_call: -
j_call: TRBJ1-1
v_call: TRBV9
cdr3_aa: CASSPSGGTEAFF
cdr3_nt: TGTGCCAGCAGCCCGAGCGGAGGAACTGAAGCTTTCTTT

clone_size: -
d_call: -
j_call: TRBJ2-1
v_call: TRBV27
cdr3_aa: CASSLHGQTEQFF
cdr3_nt: TGTGCCAGCAGTCTCCATGGACAGACCGAGCAGTTCTTC

clone_size: -
d_call: -
j_call: TRBJ1-2
v_call: TRBV27
cdr3_aa: CASSFRMDGRRLGYTF
cdr3_nt: TGTGCCAGCAGTTTCCGCATGGATGGCAGGCGCCTTGGCTACACCTTC

clone_size: -
d_call: -
j_call: TRBJ1-2
v_call: TRBV7-9
cdr3_aa: CASSPRVAGYTF
cdr3_nt: TGTGCCAGCAGCCCCCGGGTGGCTGGCTACACCTTC

clone_size: once
d_call: TRBD1
j_call: TRBJ2-5
v_call: TRBV27
cdr3_aa: CASSLGTGATGTQYF
cdr3_nt: TGTGCCAGCAGTTTGGGCACAGGGGCAACAGGGACCCAGTACTTC

clone_size: -
d_call: -
j_call: TRBJ1-1
v_call: TRBV7-6
cdr3_aa: CASSAQTELTEAFF
cdr3_nt: TGTGCCAGCAGCGCCCAGACAGAGCTCACTGAAGCTTTCTTT

clone_size: -
d_call: -
j_call: TRBJ1-5
v_call: TRBV27
cdr3_aa: CASSTGWDQPQHF
cdr3_nt: TGTGCCAGCAGCACAGGGTGGGATCAGCCCCAGCATTTT

clone_size: once
d_call: -
j_call: TRBJ1-4
v_call: TRBV5-1
cdr3_aa: CASSFREPNEKLFF
cdr3_nt: TGCGCCAGCAGCTTTCGGGAACCTAATGAAAAACTGTTTTTT

clone_size: -
d_call: TRBD2
j_call: TRBJ2-4
v_call: TRBV2
cdr3_aa: CASRLTSGGSLAKNIQYF
cdr3_nt: TGTGCCAGCAGACTGACTAGCGGGGGATCATTAGCCAAAAACATTCAGTACTTC

clone_size: -
d_call: -
j_call: TRBJ1-3
v_call: TRBV14
cdr3_aa: CASSQGSSGNTIYF
cdr3_nt: TGTGCCAGCAGCCAGGGCAGCTCTGGAAACACCATATATTTT

clone_size: -
d_call: TRBD2
j_call: TRBJ2-7
v_call: TRBV7-6
cdr3_aa: CASSFDTSGSSSYEQYF
cdr3_nt: TGTGCCAGCAGCTTCGACACTAGCGGGAGCAGCTCCTACGAGCAGTACTTC

clone_size: once
d_call: -
j_call: TRBJ2-3
v_call: TRBV7-9
cdr3_aa: CASSLAGAGTDTQYF
cdr3_nt: TGTGCCAGCAGCTTAGCGGGGGCGGGCACAGATACGCAGTATTTT